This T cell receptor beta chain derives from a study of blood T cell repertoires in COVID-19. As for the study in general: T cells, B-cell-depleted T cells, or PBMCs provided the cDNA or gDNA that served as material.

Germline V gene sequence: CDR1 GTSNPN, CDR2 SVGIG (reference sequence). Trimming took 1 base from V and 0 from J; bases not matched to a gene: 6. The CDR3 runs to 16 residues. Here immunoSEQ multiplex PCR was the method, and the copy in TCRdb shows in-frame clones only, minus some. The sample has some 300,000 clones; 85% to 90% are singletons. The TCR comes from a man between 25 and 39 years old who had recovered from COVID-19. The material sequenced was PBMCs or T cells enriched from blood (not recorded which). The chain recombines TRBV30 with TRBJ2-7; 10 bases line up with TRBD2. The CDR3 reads CAWSDLSGRTSYEQYF. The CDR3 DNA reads TGTGCCTGGAGTGACCTTAGCGGGAGGACCTCCTACGAGCAGTACTTC.